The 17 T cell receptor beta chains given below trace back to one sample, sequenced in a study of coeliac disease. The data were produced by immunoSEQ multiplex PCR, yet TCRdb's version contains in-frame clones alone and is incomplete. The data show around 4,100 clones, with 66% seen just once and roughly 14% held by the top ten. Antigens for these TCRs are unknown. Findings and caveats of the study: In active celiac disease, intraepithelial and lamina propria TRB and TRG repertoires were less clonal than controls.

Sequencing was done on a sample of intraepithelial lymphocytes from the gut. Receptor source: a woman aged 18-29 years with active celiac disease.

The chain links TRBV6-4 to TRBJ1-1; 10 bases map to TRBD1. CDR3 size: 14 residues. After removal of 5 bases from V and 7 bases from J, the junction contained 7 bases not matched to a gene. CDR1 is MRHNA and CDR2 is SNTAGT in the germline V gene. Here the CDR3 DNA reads TGTGCCAGCAGTAGGACAGGGGGTGTCGGTGAAGCTTTCTTT. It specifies CASSRTGGVGEAFF.

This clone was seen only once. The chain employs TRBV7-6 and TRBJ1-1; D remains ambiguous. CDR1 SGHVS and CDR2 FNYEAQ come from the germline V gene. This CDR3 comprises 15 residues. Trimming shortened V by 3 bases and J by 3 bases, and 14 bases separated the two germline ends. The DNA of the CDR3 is TGTGCCAGCAGCTTCGGGTCCGAAGAGCACACTGAAGCTTTCTTT. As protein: CASSFGSEEHTEAFF.

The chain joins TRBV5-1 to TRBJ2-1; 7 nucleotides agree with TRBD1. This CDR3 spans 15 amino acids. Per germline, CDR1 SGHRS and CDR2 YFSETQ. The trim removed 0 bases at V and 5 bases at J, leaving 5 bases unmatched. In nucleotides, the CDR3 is TGCGCCAGCAGCTTGGGTCGGGACAGTCACAATGAGCAGTTCTTC. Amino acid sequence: CASSLGRDSHNEQFF.

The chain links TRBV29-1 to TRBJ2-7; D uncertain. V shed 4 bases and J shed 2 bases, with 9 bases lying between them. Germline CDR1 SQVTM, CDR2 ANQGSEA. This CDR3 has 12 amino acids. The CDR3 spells CSVGRSPYEQYF. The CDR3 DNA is TGCAGCGTTGGACGGAGTCCCTACGAGCAGTACTTC.

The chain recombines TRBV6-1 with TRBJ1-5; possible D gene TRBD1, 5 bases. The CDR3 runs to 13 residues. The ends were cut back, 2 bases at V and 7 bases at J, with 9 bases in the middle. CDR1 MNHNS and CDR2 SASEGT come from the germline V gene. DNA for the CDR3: TGTGCCAGCAGTGAACAGGGTGACCAGCCCCAGCATTTT. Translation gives CASSEQGDQPQHF.

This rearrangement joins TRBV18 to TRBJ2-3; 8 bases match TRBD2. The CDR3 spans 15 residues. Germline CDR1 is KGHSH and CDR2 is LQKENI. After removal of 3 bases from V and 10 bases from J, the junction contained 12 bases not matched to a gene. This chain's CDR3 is CASSPRRGAGGAQYF. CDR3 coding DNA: TGTGCCAGCTCACCGAGGCGGGGGGCCGGGGGGGCGCAGTATTTT.

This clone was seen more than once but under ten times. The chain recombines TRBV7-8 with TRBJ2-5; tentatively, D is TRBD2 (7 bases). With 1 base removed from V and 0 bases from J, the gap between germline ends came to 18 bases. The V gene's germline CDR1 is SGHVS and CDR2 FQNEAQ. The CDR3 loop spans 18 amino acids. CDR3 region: CASSLVFGGGFYQETQYF. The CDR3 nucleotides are TGTGCCAGCAGCTTAGTATTCGGCGGGGGCTTCTACCAAGAGACCCAGTACTTC. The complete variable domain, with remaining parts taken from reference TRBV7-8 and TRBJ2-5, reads GAGVSQSPRYKVAKRGQDVALRCDPISGHVSLFWYQQALGQGPEFLTYFQNEAQLDKSGLPSDRFFAERPEGSVSTLKIQRTQQEDSAVYLCASSLVFGGGFYQETQYFGPGTRLLVL.

The CDR3 region is CASSALSYGYTF. CDR3 in DNA: TGTGCCAGCAGCGCCCTCAGTTATGGCTACACCTTC. The chain has TRBV7-9 and TRBJ1-2; D is unresolved. Trimming took 5 bases from V and 5 from J, leaving 9 bases between them. CDR1 SEHNR and CDR2 FQNEAQ come from the germline V gene (reference sequence). CDR3 length equals 12 residues.

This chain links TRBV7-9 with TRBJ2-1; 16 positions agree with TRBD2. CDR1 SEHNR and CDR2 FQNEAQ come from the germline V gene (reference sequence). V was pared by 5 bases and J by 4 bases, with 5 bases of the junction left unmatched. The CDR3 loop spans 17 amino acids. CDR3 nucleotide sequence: TGTGCCAGCAGCACCCAGGGACTAGCGGGGGGGTACAATGAGCAGTTCTTC. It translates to CASSTQGLAGGYNEQFF.

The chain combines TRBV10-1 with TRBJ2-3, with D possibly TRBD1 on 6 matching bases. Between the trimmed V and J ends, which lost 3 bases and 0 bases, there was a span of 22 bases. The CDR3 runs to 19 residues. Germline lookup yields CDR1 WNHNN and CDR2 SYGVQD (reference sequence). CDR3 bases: TGCGCCAGCAGTGATGACAGGAGGCCTTACCCTACTAGCACAGATACGCAGTATTTT. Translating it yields CASSDDRRPYPTSTDTQYF.

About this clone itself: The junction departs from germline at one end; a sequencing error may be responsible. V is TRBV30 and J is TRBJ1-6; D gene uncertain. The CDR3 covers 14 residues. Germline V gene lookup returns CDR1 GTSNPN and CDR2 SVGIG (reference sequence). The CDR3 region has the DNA TGTGCCTGGAGCCAGCTAGTCTATAATTCTCCCCTCCGCTTT. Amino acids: CAWSQLVYNSPLRF.

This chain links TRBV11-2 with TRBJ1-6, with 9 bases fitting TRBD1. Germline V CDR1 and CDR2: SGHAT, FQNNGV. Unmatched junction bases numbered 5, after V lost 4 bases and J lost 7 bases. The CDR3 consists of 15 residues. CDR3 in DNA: TGTGCCAGCAGCTGGTCCGGGACAGGGAATTCACCCCTCCACTTT. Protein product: CASSWSGTGNSPLHF.

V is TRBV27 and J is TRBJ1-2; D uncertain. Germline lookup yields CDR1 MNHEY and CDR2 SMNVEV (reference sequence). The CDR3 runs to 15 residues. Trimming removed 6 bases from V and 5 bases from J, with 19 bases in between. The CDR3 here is CASRSVALMSYGYTF. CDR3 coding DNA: TGTGCCAGCAGATCCGTAGCCCTAATGTCATATGGCTACACCTTC.

The CDR3 DNA reads TGTGCCAGCAGTGACCGTGGAGCGGGGGGGCTGGGAGATGAGCAGTTCTTC. Residues: CASSDRGAGGLGDEQFF. V usage is TRBV6-4 and J usage is TRBJ2-1; 10 nucleotides line up with TRBD2. CDR1 MRHNA and CDR2 SNTAGT come from the germline V gene. The CDR3 contains 17 residues. The V and J ends lost 2 bases and 8 bases, in that order; junction bases with no gene match: 12.

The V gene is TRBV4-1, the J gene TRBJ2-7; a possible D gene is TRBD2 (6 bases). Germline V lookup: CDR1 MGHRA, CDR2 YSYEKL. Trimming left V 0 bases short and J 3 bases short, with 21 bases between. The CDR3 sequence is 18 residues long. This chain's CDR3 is CASSQEGGQGWSLYEQYV. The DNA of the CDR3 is TGCGCCAGCAGCCAAGAAGGAGGGCAGGGATGGTCCCTCTACGAGCAGTACGTC.

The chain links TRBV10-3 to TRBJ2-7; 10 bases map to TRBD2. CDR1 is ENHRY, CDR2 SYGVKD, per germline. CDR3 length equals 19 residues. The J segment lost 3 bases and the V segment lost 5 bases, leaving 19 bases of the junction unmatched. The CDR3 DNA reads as TGTGCCATCAGTTACAGGACAGCGGGGGGGCGGATCCAGGTCTACGAGCAGTACGTC. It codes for CAISYRTAGGRIQVYEQYV.

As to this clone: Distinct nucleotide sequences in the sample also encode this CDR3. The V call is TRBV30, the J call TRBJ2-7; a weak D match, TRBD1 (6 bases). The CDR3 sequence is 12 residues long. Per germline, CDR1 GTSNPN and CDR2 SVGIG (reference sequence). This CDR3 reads CSSQGTAYEQYF. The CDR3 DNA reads TGTTCCTCGCAGGGGACGGCATACGAGCAGTACTTC.